The entry below gives a single T cell receptor (beta chain) sequence along with its context. The entry originates in a study of control samples from healthy donors and cancer patients. This table comes from immunoSEQ multiplex PCR, and its TCRdb copy is limited to in-frame clones, with some not included. The sample includes 130,000 to 150,000 clones, approximately 92% of them seen just once. The CDR3 loop spans 8 amino acids. V shed 3 bases and J shed 12 bases, with 3 bases lying between them. Germline V gives CDR1 SGHDN, CDR2 FVKESK. The material sequenced was blood. The sequence was obtained from a man aged 25 to 40 in good health. V gene TRBV14 combines with J gene TRBJ2-7; no reliable D call. The CDR3 DNA is TGTGCCAGCAGCCAGGGGTACTTC. It translates to CASSQGYF.